This passage covers 19 T cell receptor beta chains from one sample sequenced in a study of cytotoxic CD8 clonotypes in ibrutinib-treated CLL. Sequencing used immunoSEQ multiplex PCR; TCRdb keeps in-frame clones, though not all of them. The data show roughly 200,000 clones, 70% to 75% seen once. The sequenced sample was PBMCs, obtained after 12 months of ibrutinib treatment. The receptor source for this set is a human donor with chronic lymphocytic leukemia.

CDR3 loop: CASSPVDRNYGYTF. For the CDR3, the DNA is TGTGCCAGCAGCCCGGTTGATAGAAACTATGGCTACACCTTC. The genes are TRBV6-5 and TRBJ1-2; D remains ambiguous. Germline CDR1 MNHEY, CDR2 SVGAGI. The CDR3 sequence is 14 residues long. V shed 6 bases and J shed 2 bases, with 13 bases lying between them.

The gene calls are TRBV5-1 and TRBJ2-3; D not certain. Germline V gene sequence: CDR1 SGHRS, CDR2 YFSETQ. Trimming left V 3 bases short and J 6 bases short, with 8 bases between. The CDR3 contains 12 residues. The CDR3 region is CASSYTLDTQYF. As DNA, the CDR3 is TGCGCCAGCAGCTACACGCTCGATACGCAGTATTTT.

The CDR3 is CASSRGGNEQFF. The CDR3 nucleotides read TGTGCCAGCAGCCGGGGGGGTAATGAGCAGTTCTTC. This chain links TRBV11-2 with TRBJ2-1, with 8 bases matching TRBD2. CDR3 size: 12 residues. Trimming cost V 5 bases and J 7 bases; bases outside gene matches: 1. CDR1 and CDR2 (germline): SGHAT, FQNNGV.

This clone was found a few times. Different DNA sequences within this sample yield the same CDR3. The rearrangement links TRBV19 to TRBJ1-1; D is undetermined. Germline V gives CDR1 LNHDA, CDR2 SQIVND (reference sequence). Trimming removed 1 base from V and 1 base from J, with 1 base in between. The CDR3 is made up of 12 amino acids. As DNA, the CDR3 is TGTGCCAGTAGTATAGGGAACACTGAAGCTTTCTTT. This gives the protein CASSIGNTEAFF.

This clone was observed a handful of times. CDR3: CASSTGTQGNTIYF. CDR3 bases: TGTGCCAGCAGTACCGGGACCCAGGGAAACACCATATATTTT. The chain links TRBV6-1 to TRBJ1-3; maybe TRBD1 (5 bases). In germline, CDR1 is MNHNS, CDR2 SASEGT. Trimming took 5 bases from V and 4 from J, leaving 12 bases between them. This CDR3 is 14 amino acids long.

Comments on this clone: Other DNA sequences of this sample code for an identical CDR3. The rearrangement joins TRBV4-1 to TRBJ1-2, with TRBD1 matching 8 bases. V was clipped by 1 base and J by 0 bases; unmatched bases: 4. This CDR3 has 16 residues. Germline loops: CDR1 MGHRA, CDR2 YSYEKL. The CDR3 DNA reads as TGCGCCAGCAGCCAAGCAGGGACAGGCTCTAACTATGGCTACACCTTC. Translating it yields CASSQAGTGSNYGYTF.

This rearrangement joins TRBV6-6 to TRBJ2-1; D is possibly TRBD2 (6 bases). Per the germline V gene, CDR1 is MNHNY and CDR2 is SVGAGI (reference sequence). V was pared by 4 bases and J by 7 bases, with 11 bases between. The CDR3 length is 13 residues. In DNA form, the CDR3 reads TGTGCCAGCAGTTGGGACTCGGGTAATGAGCAGTTCTTC. Its protein is CASSWDSGNEQFF.

The chain joins TRBV6-1 to TRBJ2-1; 11 positions agree with TRBD2. Per the germline V gene, CDR1 is MNHNS and CDR2 is SASEGT. The trim removed 2 bases at V and 4 bases at J, leaving 4 bases unmatched. This CDR3 is 16 amino acids long. The DNA for the CDR3 is TGTGCCAGCAGTGAATACGGGACTAGCGGATACAATGAGCAGTTCTTC. Protein product: CASSEYGTSGYNEQFF.

This chain's CDR3 is CAVDRGGTEAFF. DNA for the CDR3: TGTGCCGTAGACAGGGGGGGGACTGAAGCTTTCTTT. The chain links TRBV30 to TRBJ1-1, with 9 bases fitting TRBD1. V was clipped by 8 bases and J by 5 bases; unmatched bases: 6. CDR1 is GTSNPN and CDR2 is SVGIG in the germline V gene (reference sequence). There are 12 residues in the CDR3.

This clone was recorded a few times. The V gene is TRBV10-1, the J gene TRBJ1-6; no clear D gene. The V end was cut by 0 bases, the J end by 7 bases, with 4 bases between. Per the germline V gene, CDR1 is WNHNN and CDR2 is SYGVQD (reference sequence). This CDR3 has 13 amino acids. The CDR3 nucleotides read TGCGCCAGCAGTGAGTCGCAAAATTCACCCCTCCACTTT. Amino acid sequence: CASSESQNSPLHF.

The chain carries TRBV30 and TRBJ2-7; 11 bases line up with TRBD2. The ends lost 6 bases at V and 3 bases at J; junction bases unmatched: 7. Germline V gene sequence: CDR1 GTSNPN, CDR2 SVGIG (reference sequence). This CDR3 is built from 14 residues. The DNA for the CDR3 is TGTGCCTGCACTAAGGGACTAGCGGTCTACGAGCAGTACTTC. This translates into CACTKGLAVYEQYF.

This sequence joins TRBV5-4 and TRBJ2-3, with D tentatively TRBD2 (6 bases). Germline CDR1 reads SGHNT; CDR2 reads YYREEE (reference sequence). Trimming removed 3 bases from V and 3 bases from J, with 17 bases in between. The CDR3 covers 16 residues. The DNA for the CDR3 is TGTGCCAGCAGCTATAGAACCGGGACTCATACAGATACGCAGTATTTT. It yields the protein CASSYRTGTHTDTQYF.

The chain employs TRBV28 and TRBJ1-3, with D perhaps TRBD1 (6 bases). CDR3 length: 15 amino acids. Germline V CDR1 and CDR2: MDHEN, SYDVKM. Deletions cut 5 bases from V and 8 bases from J, with 19 bases between. CDR3 in amino acids: CASSELGQMGDTIYF. The CDR3 nucleotides read TGTGCCAGCAGTGAGCTTGGACAGATGGGAGACACCATATATTTT.

The chain carries TRBV30 and TRBJ1-1; 7 bases map to TRBD1. Germline values: CDR1 GTSNPN, CDR2 SVGIG (reference sequence). Trimming removed 2 bases from V and 0 bases from J; junction bases left unmatched: 0. CDR3 size: 13 residues. The DNA of the CDR3 is TGTGCCTGGAGTACAGGGGTGAACACTGAAGCTTTCTTT. Translating gives CAWSTGVNTEAFF.

The CDR3 nucleotides read TGTGCCAGCAGTTACCTCCGTGAGGGCACTGAAGCTTTCTTT. Translation gives CASSYLREGTEAFF. The J gene is TRBJ1-1, the V gene TRBV6-6; D is uncertain. CDR1 and CDR2 (germline): MNHNY, SVGAGI (reference sequence). The CDR3 loop spans 14 amino acids. V was clipped by 2 bases and J by 4 bases, with 11 bases between them.

The rearrangement uses TRBV7-3 and TRBJ2-7; D is uncertain. The germline V gene has CDR1 SGHTA and CDR2 FQGTGA. Trimming took 1 base from V and 2 from J, leaving 12 bases between them. CDR3 length: 15 residues. DNA of the CDR3: TGTGCCAGCAGCTTAAACGGTGCGGCACCCTACGAGCAGTACTTC. As protein: CASSLNGAAPYEQYF.

The CDR3 sequence: CSVESSNQPQHF. As DNA, the CDR3 is TGCAGCGTTGAGAGTAGCAATCAGCCCCAGCATTTT. The V call is TRBV29-1, the J call TRBJ1-5; D call uncertain. This CDR3 is 12 amino acids long. V was trimmed by 3 bases and J by 0 bases, leaving 3 bases between them. The V gene's germline CDR1 is SQVTM and CDR2 ANQGSEA.

The rearrangement uses TRBV14 and TRBJ2-7; TRBD1 agrees at 8 bases. The trim removed 0 bases at V and 5 bases at J, leaving 6 bases unmatched. CDR1 and CDR2 (germline): SGHDN, FVKESK. CDR3 length equals 15 residues. CDR3 amino acids: CASSQDTVRGHEQYF. CDR3 sequence (DNA): TGTGCCAGCAGCCAAGATACCGTCAGGGGGCACGAGCAGTACTTC.

The rearrangement links TRBV5-4 to TRBJ2-2; a weak D match, TRBD1 (6 bases). With 3 bases removed from V and 6 bases from J, the gap between germline ends came to 9 bases. The CDR3 is 13 residues long. Per the germline V gene, CDR1 is SGHNT and CDR2 is YYREEE (reference sequence). This chain's CDR3 is CASSWGRAGELFF. For the CDR3, the DNA is TGTGCCAGCAGCTGGGGGCGGGCCGGGGAGCTGTTTTTT.